A selection of T cell receptor beta chains follows, all from one sample in a study of blood T cell repertoires in COVID-19. Profiled with immunoSEQ multiplex PCR; TCRdb holds only in-frame clones, not every one. The table shows about 58,000 clones, with about 88% occurring only once. The sample comprised peripheral blood. These TCRs come from a woman in her 70s with active COVID-19. CDR3s include the opening cysteine and the closing phenylalanine or tryptophan. Size tells how often a clone was seen (once, few, many) or the class of an expanded clone, and some rows leave it out.

NA,TRBJ2-2,TRBV19,CASSIGRVNTGELFF
NA,TRBJ1-1,TRBV7-2,CASSLPVNTEAFF
NA,TRBJ2-1,TRBV7-2,CASSLYPELAGASYNEQFF
NA,TRBJ2-4,TRBV6-5,CASSYGEGRDIQYF
NA,TRBJ1-5,TRBV20-1,CSASTDQPQHF
few,TRBJ1-2,TRBV3-1/TRBV3-2,CASSPRDRAYGYTF
NA,TRBJ1-1,TRBV12-3/TRBV12-4,CASTPNSYTEAFF
NA,TRBJ1-5,TRBV10-3,CAISADRGVNQPQHF
NA,TRBJ1-2,TRBV18,CASSPRGPWDYGYTF
NA,TRBJ2-5,TRBV19,CASSIAGEEETQYF
NA,TRBJ2-7,TRBV9,CASSVDEAAGSYEQYF
few,TRBJ2-1,TRBV6-2/TRBV6-3,CASSDRGEGLAEQFF